Below, 27 T cell receptor beta chains from the same sample are listed, as sequenced in a study of T cell clonality in common variable immunodeficiency. Measured with immunoSEQ multiplex PCR; TCRdb has only the in-frame clones, and not every one. The sample has some 60,000 clones, none seen only once. The sample was peripheral blood mononuclear cells. These receptors were taken from a person aged 18 to 75 in good health.

This clone has ten or more counts. The sequence runs out 3 residues before the end of the CDR3; the remainder is reconstructed from the germline J gene. The chain carries TRBV20-1 and TRBJ1-4, with 11 bases fitting TRBD1. The CDR3 sequence is 16 residues long. V was clipped by 0 bases and J by 7 bases; unmatched bases: 7. Germline lookup yields CDR1 DFQATT and CDR2 SNEGSKA (reference sequence). The sequenced CDR3 bases are TGCAGTGCTAGAGATGGGACAGGGGGAGGAAGTGAAAAA. Translation: CSARDGTGGGSEK. The CDR3 in full is CSARDGTGGGSEKLFF.

In this sample, this clone turned up many times. The read halts 3 residues ahead of the CDR3 end, with the missing end drawn from the germline J gene. The genes are TRBV18 and TRBJ2-1; 7 bases fit TRBD2. The ends lost 8 bases at V and 0 bases at J; junction bases unmatched: 4. The CDR3 has 14 residues. Per the germline V gene, CDR1 is KGHSH and CDR2 is LQKENI. The CDR3 protein is CASESSGSYNEQFF. CDR3 DNA, as far as it was read: TGTGCCAGCGAGTCTAGCGGCTCCTACAATGAG.

The sample holds many counts of this clone. The read stops 3 residues short of the end of the CDR3; the missing end is completed from the germline J gene. V usage is TRBV5-1 and J usage is TRBJ2-7, with 10 bases lining up with TRBD2. Looked up from germline, CDR1 is SGHRS and CDR2 is YFSETQ. The CDR3 loop spans 17 amino acids. After removal of 2 bases from V and 1 base from J, the junction contained 9 bases not matched to a gene. CDR3 region: CASSFGPSSGSSYEQYF. Partial CDR3 DNA: TGCGCCAGCAGCTTTGGCCCATCTAGCGGGAGTTCCTACGAG.

This clone was counted ten times or more. The missing CDR3 end, 3 residues past where the read stops, is filled in from the germline J gene. V is TRBV12-3 or TRBV12-4 and J is TRBJ2-7, with a tentative D call TRBD2 (6 bases). V lost 1 base, J lost 6 bases, and 10 bases lay in between. The CDR3 consists of 13 residues. The sequenced part of the CDR3 DNA is TGTGCCAGCAGTTTAGGGACTAAGGTCGAG. Translated: CASSLGTKVE. The whole CDR3 protein is CASSLGTKVEQYF.

This clone was recorded at least ten times. Read data end 3 residues before the CDR3 end; the end is taken from the germline J gene. This chain links TRBV7-2 with TRBJ1-2; 10 bases align to TRBD1. The germline CDR1 and CDR2 sequences are SGHTA and FQGNSA. The trim removed 10 bases at V and 0 bases at J, leaving 8 bases unmatched. This CDR3 is built from 15 residues. The CDR3 spells CAIPGQGSPNYGYTF. CDR3 DNA (partial): TGTGCCATCCCGGGACAGGGGAGCCCTAACTATGGC.

This clone has at least ten counts. The read gets to within 3 residues of the CDR3 end, and the germline J gene fills in the rest. The rearrangement links TRBV30 to TRBJ1-6; the match to TRBD1 covers 7 bases. The CDR3 loop spans 13 amino acids. CDR1 is GTSNPN and CDR2 is SVGIG in the germline V gene (reference sequence). V shed 4 bases, J shed 10 bases, and the junction held 7 bases outside the gene matches. The CDR3 bases that were read are TGTGCCTGGACCGACAGGGTTGAATCACCC. Protein product: CAWTDRVESP. The complete CDR3 protein is CAWTDRVESPLHF. Based on the CDR3 plus reference TRBV30 and TRBJ1-6, the full variable domain is SQTIHQWPATLVQPVGSPLSLECTVEGTSNPNLYWYRQAAGRGLQLLFYSVGIGQISSEVPQNLSASRPQDRQFILSSKKLLLSDSGFYLCAWTDRVESPLHFGNGTRLTVT.

This clone came up many times. Read data end 3 residues before the CDR3 end; the end is taken from the germline J gene. V usage is TRBV7-9 and J usage is TRBJ1-4; 7 nucleotides match TRBD1. Germline-derived CDR1 and CDR2 are SEHNR and FQNEAQ (reference sequence). Germline trimming cut 4 bases from V and 8 bases from J; bases unmatched to any gene: 7. The CDR3 runs to 14 residues. The CDR3 bases that were read are TGTGCCAGCAGCTCTAACAGGGGCGAGGAAAAA. Residues: CASSSNRGEEK. The CDR3 reads in full as CASSSNRGEEKLFF.

This clone was counted at least ten times. Read sequence stops 3 residues before the CDR3 end, and the germline J gene provides the missing end. The V call is TRBV5-4, the J call TRBJ2-7, with 9 bases fitting TRBD1. The CDR3 runs 14 residues. Looked up from germline, CDR1 is SGHNT and CDR2 is YYREEE (reference sequence). V shed 3 bases and J 5 bases; nucleotides not matched to a gene: 6. CDR3 amino acids: CASSSQGARDEQYF. The sequenced CDR3 bases are TGTGCCAGCAGCTCACAGGGGGCTCGGGACGAG. The entire variable domain, with the rest obtained from reference TRBV5-4 and TRBJ2-7, is as follows: ETGVTQSPTHLIKTRGQQVTLRCSSQSGHNTVSWYQQALGQGPQFIFQYYREEENGRGNFPPRFSGLQFPNYSSELNVNALELDDSALYLCASSSQGARDEQYFGPGTRLTVT.

This clone was counted many times. The read finishes 3 residues shy of the CDR3 end, and the germline J gene is used to complete it. The V gene is TRBV15, the J gene TRBJ2-7, with TRBD2 identical over 9 bases. Germline V gene lookup returns CDR1 LNHNV and CDR2 YYDKDF (reference sequence). The J segment lost 5 bases and the V segment lost 5 bases, leaving 10 bases of the junction unmatched. The CDR3 contains 15 residues. CDR3 in amino acids: CATSLTSGGGDEQYF. The covered CDR3 bases are TGTGCCACCAGCTTGACTAGCGGAGGGGGTGACGAG.

In this sample, this clone turned up many times. The CDR3 extends 3 residues past the end of the read, so its final part is completed from the germline J gene. The genes are TRBV2 and TRBJ1-1; TRBD1 might be the D (6 bases). This CDR3 region has 12 residues. The ends were cut back, 7 bases at V and 1 base at J, with 7 bases in the middle. Germline loops: CDR1 SNHLY, CDR2 FYNNEI. Here the CDR3 reads CASTQGNTEAFF. Partial CDR3 DNA: TGTGCCAGCACACAGGGGAACACTGAA. The complete variable domain, with remaining parts taken from reference TRBV2 and TRBJ1-1, reads EPEVTQTPSHQVTQMGQEVILRCVPISNHLYFYWYRQILGQKVEFLVSFYNNEISEKSEIFDDQFSVERPDGSNFTLKIRSTKLEDSAMYFCASTQGNTEAFFGQGTRLTVV.

This clone has ten or more counts. The DNA ends 3 residues before the CDR3 does, and the rest of the CDR3 is filled in from the germline J gene. The gene calls are TRBV19 and TRBJ2-2; D is perhaps TRBD2 (5 bases). Germline loops: CDR1 LNHDA, CDR2 SQIVND (reference sequence). CDR3 length: 16 residues. V was clipped by 3 bases and J by 4 bases, with 15 bases between them. The CDR3 loop reads CASSIVTRAFTGELFF. CDR3 DNA (partial): TGTGCCAGTAGTATCGTAACTAGGGCCTTCACCGGGGAG.

In its sample, this clone was seen a few times. The CDR3 goes on 3 residues after the read ends, and that part is filled in from the germline J gene. V and J are TRBV19 and TRBJ1-5; 9 positions agree with TRBD1. The CDR3 is 17 amino acids. The V gene's germline CDR1 is LNHDA and CDR2 SQIVND (reference sequence). V shed 3 bases, J shed 2 bases, and the junction held 8 bases outside the gene matches. The CDR3 reads CASSIVRDRARNQPQHF. The DNA read from the CDR3 is TGTGCCAGTAGTATTGTCCGGGACAGGGCTCGCAATCAGCCC. The whole variable domain, remainder taken from reference TRBV19 and TRBJ1-5, is DGGITQSPKYLFRKEGQNVTLSCEQNLNHDAMYWYRQDPGQGLRLIYYSQIVNDFQKGDIAEGYSVSREKKESFPLTVTSAQKNPTAFYLCASSIVRDRARNQPQHFGDGTRLSIL.

This clone was seen at least ten times. With the read ending 3 residues before the CDR3 end, the germline J gene is used to fill in that end. J is TRBJ1-1 and V is TRBV19; 9 bases map to TRBD1. This CDR3 comprises 18 residues. J was trimmed by 3 bases and V by 6 bases; bases with no gene match: 17. CDR1 is LNHDA, CDR2 SQIVND, per germline (reference sequence). The CDR3 bases that were read are TGTGCCAGTAGGACCCCGGAGGGGACAGGGCCTCTTTACACTGAA. This translates into CASRTPEGTGPLYTE. The complete CDR3 reads CASRTPEGTGPLYTEAFF.

This clone was detected ten times or more. Read coverage stops 3 residues before the CDR3 terminus; the germline J gene supplies the remainder. The chain recombines TRBV12-3 or TRBV12-4 with TRBJ1-5; D possibly corresponds to TRBD1 (6 bases). CDR3 length: 16 residues. V was shortened by 5 bases and J by 0 bases, with 14 bases between the two germline ends. CDR3 amino acids: CASSDRPQGSNQPQHF. The CDR3 DNA, read in part, is TGTGCCAGCAGTGATCGTCCACAGGGTAGCAATCAGCCC.

At least ten counts were recorded for this clone. The CDR3 is cut off 3 residues early in the read; its end comes from the germline J gene. The genes are TRBV5-6 and TRBJ2-3, with D possibly being TRBD2 (5 bases). The CDR3 loop spans 15 amino acids. Germline CDR1 reads SGHDT; CDR2 reads YYEEEE. Deletions cut 4 bases from V and 2 bases from J, with 14 bases between. CDR3 DNA (partial): TGTGCCAGCAGCCCCGGACGGACTCTCACAGATACG. The encoded protein is CASSPGRTLTDT. The full-length CDR3 reads as CASSPGRTLTDTQYF.

Ten or more counts support this clone. From the germline J gene comes the end of the CDR3, since the read stops 3 residues before it. The chain recombines TRBV4-2 with TRBJ2-1, with 10 bases aligning to TRBD2. The CDR3 length is 15 residues. Germline V lookup: CDR1 LGHNA, CDR2 YNFKEQ. The J segment lost 1 base and the V segment lost 4 bases, leaving 1 base of the junction unmatched. The covered CDR3 bases are TGTGCCAGCAGCCTGACTAGCGGGTCCTACAATGAG. This gives the protein CASSLTSGSYNE. The CDR3 as a whole reads CASSLTSGSYNEQFF.

This clone was observed many times. Sequencing ends 3 residues short of the CDR3 end; the germline J gene provides the rest. This sequence joins TRBV7-3 and TRBJ2-3, with D uncertain. Germline V gives CDR1 SGHTA, CDR2 FQGTGA. Between the trimmed V and J ends, which lost 5 bases and 0 bases, there was a span of 9 bases. The length of the CDR3 is 14 residues. This CDR3 is CASSPGGSTDTQYF. Incomplete CDR3 DNA: TGTGCCAGCAGCCCAGGTGGTAGCACAGATACG. Full variable domain (missing parts from reference TRBV7-3 and TRBJ2-3): GAGVSQTPSNKVTEKGKYVELRCDPISGHTALYWYRQSLGQGPEFLIYFQGTGAADDSGLPNDRFFAVRPEGSVSTLKIQRTERGDSAVYLCASSPGGSTDTQYFGPGTRLTVL.

This clone was seen at least ten times. From the germline J gene comes the end of the CDR3, since the read stops 3 residues before it. The rearrangement joins TRBV7-3 to TRBJ2-3; TRBD2 matches at 8 bases. V lost 5 bases to trimming and J lost 6 bases; unmatched junction nucleotides: 13. CDR1 SGHTA and CDR2 FQGTGA come from the germline V gene. The CDR3 sequence is 16 residues long. The CDR3 region is CASSPGGAGGVDTQYF. The sequenced part of the CDR3 DNA is TGTGCCAGCAGCCCCGGGGGGGCGGGAGGAGTGGATACG.

This clone was detected many times. The read is 3 residues too short to cover the CDR3 end, so that end is filled in from the germline J gene. The rearrangement links TRBV30 to TRBJ2-3; D is uncertain. This CDR3 is built from 13 residues. With 2 bases removed from V and 4 bases from J, the gap between germline ends came to 10 bases. Germline CDR1 is GTSNPN and CDR2 is SVGIG (reference sequence). The CDR3 loop reads CAWSRPVPDTQYF. The sequenced CDR3 bases are TGTGCCTGGAGTCGTCCAGTTCCAGATACG.

This clone occurred many times. The read terminates 3 residues before the CDR3 end, so the remaining end is supplied by the germline J gene. The chain links TRBV2 to TRBJ2-1; a weak D match, TRBD2 (5 bases). Per germline, CDR1 SNHLY and CDR2 FYNNEI. V lost 1 base and J 4 bases, leaving 17 bases between the germline ends. This CDR3 has 17 amino acids. CDR3 region: CASSEGLADSLYNEQFF. The covered CDR3 bases are TGTGCCAGCAGTGAAGGTCTAGCTGACTCCTTGTACAATGAG. The full variable domain, with the rest looked up from reference TRBV2 and TRBJ2-1, is EPEVTQTPSHQVTQMGQEVILRCVPISNHLYFYWYRQILGQKVEFLVSFYNNEISEKSEIFDDQFSVERPDGSNFTLKIRSTKLEDSAMYFCASSEGLADSLYNEQFFGPGTRLTVL.

In its sample, this clone was seen many times. The CDR3 end is not reached by the read, which stops 3 residues before it; the germline J gene fills it in. The chain carries TRBV7-8 and TRBJ2-1; 7 bases map to TRBD2. Germline CDR1 and CDR2: SGHVS and FQNEAQ. The CDR3 sequence is 16 residues long. Germline trimming cut 5 bases from V and 6 bases from J; bases unmatched to any gene: 13. The chain's CDR3 is CASSLLGGGRGNEQFF. CDR3 DNA, as far as it was read: TGTGCCAGCAGCCTACTGGGGGGGGGTCGTGGCAATGAG.

This clone occurred many times. Read sequence stops 3 residues before the CDR3 end, and the germline J gene provides the missing end. The chain uses TRBV20-1 and TRBJ2-2; D possibly matches TRBD1 or TRBD2 (5 bases each). The CDR3 extends over 13 amino acids. V was trimmed by 1 base and J by 7 bases, leaving 10 bases between them. Germline V gives CDR1 DFQATT, CDR2 SNEGSKA (reference sequence). CDR3 DNA, as far as it was read: TGCAGTGCTAGAGGGCAGGGAGACGGGGAG. This translates into CSARGQGDGE. The entire CDR3 protein is CSARGQGDGELFF.

This clone was observed at least ten times. The read ends 3 residues shy of where the CDR3 ends; the end is completed using the germline J gene. V is TRBV20-1 and J is TRBJ2-3, with D tentatively TRBD2 (5 bases). This CDR3 comprises 15 residues. Germline CDR1 is DFQATT and CDR2 is SNEGSKA (reference sequence). CDR3 DNA (partial): TGCAGTGCTAGAGATTCGGGCCGGGGAGCTAATGCG. Residues: CSARDSGRGANA. The full-length CDR3 reads as CSARDSGRGANAQYF.

At least ten counts were recorded for this clone. The read falls 3 residues short of the CDR3 end, and the missing part is taken from the germline J gene. The chain recombines TRBV7-9 with TRBJ1-3; D is uncertain. Trimming stripped 2 bases from V and 1 base from J, with 3 bases between. Germline V gene sequence: CDR1 SEHNR, CDR2 FQNEAQ (reference sequence). This CDR3 spans 13 amino acids. CDR3 DNA (partial): TGTGCCAGCAGCTTACGGTCTGGAAACACC. This translates into CASSLRSGNT. The entire CDR3 reads CASSLRSGNTIYF.

This clone has at least ten counts. The DNA ends 3 residues before the CDR3 does, and the rest of the CDR3 is filled in from the germline J gene. The chain joins TRBV28 to TRBJ2-2; 9 bases align to TRBD2. The length of the CDR3 is 16 residues. V shed 7 bases and J 1 base; nucleotides not matched to a gene: 7. Germline CDR1 MDHEN, CDR2 SYDVKM. Here the CDR3 reads CASTLGLARNTGELFF. The covered CDR3 bases are TGTGCCAGCACTCTAGGACTAGCGAGGAACACCGGGGAG.

This clone occurred many times. The read ends 3 residues shy of where the CDR3 ends; the end is completed using the germline J gene. The rearrangement uses TRBV11-2 and TRBJ2-7; 8 bases agree with TRBD1. V lost 3 bases and J lost 2; bases outside the gene matches: 6. There are 15 residues in the CDR3. The germline gives CDR1 SGHAT, CDR2 FQNNGV. This CDR3 reads CASSFGQGLTYEQYF. The DNA read from the CDR3 is TGTGCCAGCAGCTTTGGACAGGGATTAACCTACGAG.

A remark on this clone: The CDR3 end lies 3 residues beyond the end of the read and is filled in from the germline J gene. The V gene is TRBV11-3, the J gene TRBJ1-4; 9 bases fit TRBD1. Germline V gene sequence: CDR1 SGHNT, CDR2 YENEEA. The CDR3 covers 15 residues. V lost 3 bases, J lost 7 bases, and 6 bases stayed unmatched. The CDR3 DNA, read in part, is TGTGCCAGCAGCTTTGGGACAGGGAGGAGTGAAAAA. Amino acid sequence: CASSFGTGRSEK. The full CDR3 reads CASSFGTGRSEKLFF.